This T cell receptor (beta chain) was documented in a study of cytotoxic CD8 clonotypes in ibrutinib-treated CLL. About the research overall: Across the patients, roughly 10 were relapsed/refractory, some 14 treatment-naive and fewer than 18 IGHV unmutated. An average of roughly 250,000 productive templates and 94,082 productive rearrangements was obtained per sample.

The CDR3 contains 12 residues. CDR1 and CDR2 from the germline V gene are KGHSH and LQKENI. V was cut by 3 bases and J by 3 bases, with 6 bases left in between. In regard to this clone: Its antigen is unidentified.

Deep sequencing aimed at 1 in 200,000 to 1 in 1 million T cells' resolution. Repertoires were generated with immunoSEQ multiplex PCR, while TCRdb's copy carries only in-frame clones and drops some. The table includes roughly 170,000 clones, more than 80% detected once. Points from the study as a whole: The clonality rise at ibrutinib response reflected private clonotype expansion.

This sequence joins TRBV18 and TRBJ2-7; tentatively, D is TRBD1 (6 bases). This clonotype was obtained from a human donor with chronic lymphocytic leukemia. The material sequenced was PBMCs, taken after 24 months of ibrutinib treatment. The CDR3 spells CASSPDSYEQYF. The CDR3 bases are TGTGCCAGCTCACCGGACAGCTACGAGCAGTACTTC.